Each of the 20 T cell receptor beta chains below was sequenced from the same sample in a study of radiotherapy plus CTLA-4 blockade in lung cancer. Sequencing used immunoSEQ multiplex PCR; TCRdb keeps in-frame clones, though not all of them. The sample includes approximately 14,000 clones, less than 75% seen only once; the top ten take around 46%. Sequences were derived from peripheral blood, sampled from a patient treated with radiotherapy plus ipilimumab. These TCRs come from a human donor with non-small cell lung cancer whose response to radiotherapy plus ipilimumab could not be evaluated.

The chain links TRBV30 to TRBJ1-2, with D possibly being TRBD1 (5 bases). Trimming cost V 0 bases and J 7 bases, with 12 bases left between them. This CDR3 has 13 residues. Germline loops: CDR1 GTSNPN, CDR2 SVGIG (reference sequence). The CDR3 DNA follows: TGTGCCTGGAGTGTACCCAGGGCGCCTGGCTACACCTTC. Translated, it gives CAWSVPRAPGYTF.

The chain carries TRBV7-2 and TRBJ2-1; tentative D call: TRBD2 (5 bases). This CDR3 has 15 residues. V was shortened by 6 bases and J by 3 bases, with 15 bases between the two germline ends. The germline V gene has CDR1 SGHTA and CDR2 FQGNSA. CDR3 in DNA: TGTGCCAGCAGTCCACAGCGGTACTACTACAATGAGCAGTTCTTC. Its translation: CASSPQRYYYNEQFF.

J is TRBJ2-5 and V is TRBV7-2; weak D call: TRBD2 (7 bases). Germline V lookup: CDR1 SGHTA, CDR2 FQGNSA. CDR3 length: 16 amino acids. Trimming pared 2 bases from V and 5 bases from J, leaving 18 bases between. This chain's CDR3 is CASSLTAGAGAETQYF. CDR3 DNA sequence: TGTGCCAGCAGCTTAACGGCGGGGGCGGGTGCGGAGACCCAGTACTTC.

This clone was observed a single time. The CDR3 is CASSSGSGGSYQYF. CDR3 nucleotide sequence: TGTGCCAGCAGTTCGGGGAGCGGGGGGTCCTACCAGTATTTT. The J gene is TRBJ2-3, the V gene TRBV7-3; 9 bases fit TRBD2. The CDR3 spans 14 residues. Per germline, CDR1 SGHTA and CDR2 FQGTGA. The J segment lost 12 bases and the V segment lost 6 bases, leaving 13 bases of the junction unmatched.

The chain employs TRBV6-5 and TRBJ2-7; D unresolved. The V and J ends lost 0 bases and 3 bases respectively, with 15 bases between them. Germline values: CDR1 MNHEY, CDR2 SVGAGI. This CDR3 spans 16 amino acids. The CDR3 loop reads CASSYSLPVRIYEQYF. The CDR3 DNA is TGTGCCAGCAGTTACTCTTTGCCCGTCAGAATCTACGAGCAGTACTTC.

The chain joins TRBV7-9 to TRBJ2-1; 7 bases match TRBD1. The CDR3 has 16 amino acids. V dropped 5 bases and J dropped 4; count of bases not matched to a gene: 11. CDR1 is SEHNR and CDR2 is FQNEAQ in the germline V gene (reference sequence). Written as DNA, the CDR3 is TGTGCCAGCAGCCCTTACAGGGGATATCAATACAATGAGCAGTTCTTC. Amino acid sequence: CASSPYRGYQYNEQFF.

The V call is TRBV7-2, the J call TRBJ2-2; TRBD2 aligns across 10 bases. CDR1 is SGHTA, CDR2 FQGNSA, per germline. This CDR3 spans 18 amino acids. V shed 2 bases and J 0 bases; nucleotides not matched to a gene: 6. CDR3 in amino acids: CASSLLVAGGANTGELFF. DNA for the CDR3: TGTGCCAGCAGCTTACTCGTAGCGGGGGGCGCGAACACCGGGGAGCTGTTTTTT.

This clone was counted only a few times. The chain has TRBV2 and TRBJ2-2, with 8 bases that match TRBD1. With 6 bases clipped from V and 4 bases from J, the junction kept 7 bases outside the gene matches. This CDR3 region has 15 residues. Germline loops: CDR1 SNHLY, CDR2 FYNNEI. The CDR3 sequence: CASRDRVFGTGELFF. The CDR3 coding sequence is TGTGCCAGCAGGGACAGGGTCTTTGGCACCGGGGAGCTGTTTTTT.

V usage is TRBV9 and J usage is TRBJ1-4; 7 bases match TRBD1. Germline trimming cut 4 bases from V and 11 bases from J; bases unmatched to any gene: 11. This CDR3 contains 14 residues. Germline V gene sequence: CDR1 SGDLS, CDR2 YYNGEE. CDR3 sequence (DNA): TGTGCCAGCAGCCGAGATAGAGGGGGCGGGAAACTGTTTTTT. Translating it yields CASSRDRGGGKLFF.

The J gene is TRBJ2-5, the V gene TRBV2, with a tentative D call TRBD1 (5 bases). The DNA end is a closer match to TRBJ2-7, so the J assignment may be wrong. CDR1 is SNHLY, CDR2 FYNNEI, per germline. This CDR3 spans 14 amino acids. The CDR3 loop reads CASRADSGAYEQYF. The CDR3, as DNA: TGTGCCAGCAGGGCCGACAGTGGGGCATACGAGCAGTACTTC.

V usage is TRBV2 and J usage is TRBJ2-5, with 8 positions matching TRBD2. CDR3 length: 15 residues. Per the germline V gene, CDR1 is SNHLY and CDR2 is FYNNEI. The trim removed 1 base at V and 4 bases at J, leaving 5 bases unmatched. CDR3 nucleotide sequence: TGTGCCAGCAGTGAAGTACCGGGGGGGGGAGAGACCCAGTACTTC. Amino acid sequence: CASSEVPGGGETQYF.

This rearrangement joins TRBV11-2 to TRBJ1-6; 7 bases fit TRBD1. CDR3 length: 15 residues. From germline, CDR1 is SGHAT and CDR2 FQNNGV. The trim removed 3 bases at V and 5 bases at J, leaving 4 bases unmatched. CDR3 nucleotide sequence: TGTGCCAGCAGCTTTTGGGACAGTGATAATTCACCCCTCCACTTT. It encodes CASSFWDSDNSPLHF.

CDR3 DNA: TGTGCCAGCAGTCCCAGACTAGCGGGGACAAACAATGAGCAGTTCTTC. Its translation is CASSPRLAGTNNEQFF. The chain carries TRBV2 and TRBJ2-1, with TRBD2 matching 11 bases. The CDR3 totals 16 residues. The V segment lost 5 bases and the J segment 5 bases; nucleotides outside the gene matches: 8. CDR1 and CDR2 (germline): SNHLY, FYNNEI.

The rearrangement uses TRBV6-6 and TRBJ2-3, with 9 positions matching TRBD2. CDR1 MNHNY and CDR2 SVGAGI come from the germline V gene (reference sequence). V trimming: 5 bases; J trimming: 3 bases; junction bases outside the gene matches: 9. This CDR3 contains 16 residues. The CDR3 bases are TGTGCCAGCAGTCCACTAGCGGGCGAAGAAACAGATACGCAGTATTTT. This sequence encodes CASSPLAGEETDTQYF.

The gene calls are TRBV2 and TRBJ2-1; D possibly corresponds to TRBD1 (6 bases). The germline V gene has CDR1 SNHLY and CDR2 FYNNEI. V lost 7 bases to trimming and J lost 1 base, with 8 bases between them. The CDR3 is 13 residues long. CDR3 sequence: CASTTGSYNEQFF. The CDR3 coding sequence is TGTGCCAGCACTACAGGGTCCTACAATGAGCAGTTCTTC.

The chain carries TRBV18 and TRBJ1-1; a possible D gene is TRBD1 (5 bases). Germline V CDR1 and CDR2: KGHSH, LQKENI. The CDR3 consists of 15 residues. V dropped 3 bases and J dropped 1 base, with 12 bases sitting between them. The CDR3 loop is CASSPLQGANTEAFF. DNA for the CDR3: TGTGCCAGCTCACCTCTCCAGGGTGCGAACACTGAAGCTTTCTTT.

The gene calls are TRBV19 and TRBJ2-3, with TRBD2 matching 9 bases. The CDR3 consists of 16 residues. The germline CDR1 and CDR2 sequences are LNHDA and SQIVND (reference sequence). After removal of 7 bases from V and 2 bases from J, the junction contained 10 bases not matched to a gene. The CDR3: CASTPEVAGATDTQYF. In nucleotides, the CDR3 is TGTGCCAGTACCCCTGAGGTAGCGGGGGCCACAGATACGCAGTATTTT.

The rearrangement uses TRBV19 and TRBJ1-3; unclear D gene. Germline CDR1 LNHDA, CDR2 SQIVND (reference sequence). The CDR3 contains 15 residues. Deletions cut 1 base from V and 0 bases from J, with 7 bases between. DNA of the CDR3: TGTGCCAGTAGTATAGTCCCGGTCTCTGGAAACACCATATATTTT. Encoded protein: CASSIVPVSGNTIYF.

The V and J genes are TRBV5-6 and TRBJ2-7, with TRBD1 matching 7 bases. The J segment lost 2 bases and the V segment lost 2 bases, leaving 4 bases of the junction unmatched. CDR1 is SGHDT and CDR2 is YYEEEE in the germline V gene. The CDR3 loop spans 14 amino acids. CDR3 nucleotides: TGTGCCAGCAGCTTTCCGGGACAGACCTACGAGCAGTACTTC. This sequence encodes CASSFPGQTYEQYF.

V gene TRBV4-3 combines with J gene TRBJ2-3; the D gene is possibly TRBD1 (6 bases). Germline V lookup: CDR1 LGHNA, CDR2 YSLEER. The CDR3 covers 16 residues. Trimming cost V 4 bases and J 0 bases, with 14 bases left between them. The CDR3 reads CASSLQYRASTDTQYF. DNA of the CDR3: TGCGCCAGCAGCCTCCAATACAGGGCCAGCACAGATACGCAGTATTTT.